This T cell receptor (beta chain) appears in the sequencing data of a study of Tregs in tolerant kidney transplant recipients. Study observations and caveats: Expanding Tregs on activated donor B cells appeared to best identify donor-specific TCRbeta clones. Findings come from small patient numbers and require larger validation.

For this clone: Its antigen is currently unknown.

Generated by immunoSEQ multiplex PCR, the TCRdb table keeps only in-frame clones and is missing some. The profile shows some 70,000 clones, about four fifths of them singletons. CDR3 size: 15 residues. Between the trimmed V and J ends, which lost 2 bases and 7 bases, there was a span of 15 bases. Germline values: CDR1 MGHRA, CDR2 YSYEKL. This clonotype was sampled from a human donor in good health. Sequencing used CD4+ T cells from blood. The chain carries TRBV4-1 and TRBJ1-5, with a tentative D call TRBD1 (5 bases). The CDR3 here is CASSQSGADQQPQHF. In DNA, the CDR3 is TGCGCCAGCAGCCAAAGTGGGGCAGACCAGCAGCCCCAGCATTTT.